Listed below are T cell receptor beta chains from one sample, sequenced in a study of radiation and T cells in renal cell carcinoma. The method was immunoSEQ multiplex PCR; TCRdb's version includes in-frame clones alone and lacks a portion of them. The sample contains 150,000 to 200,000 clones, about 85% of which appear only once. The sequencing here drew on blood, taken from a patient whose treatment included radiotherapy and nephrectomy. The receptors originated from a woman aged 45-65 years with renal cell carcinoma. Each CDR3 is given with its conserved first and last residue. D genes are given only for firm matches. A clone size is listed for some rows: how often the clone was seen (once, few, many), or a class if it is expanded.

TRBV7-2	TRBD2	TRBJ2-5	.	TGTGCCAGCAGCCCGGGGGTCCTAGCGGGGGCCCCAGAGACCGAGTACTTC	CASSPGVLAGAPETEYF
TRBV5-1	TRBD1	TRBJ1-4	.	TGCGCCAGCAGGTCAGGGGGAGCTAATGAAAAACTGTTTTTT	CASRSGGANEKLFF
TRBV29-1	.	TRBJ1-5	.	TGCAGCGTGGGGGGACGGGATAGCAATCAGCCCCAGCATTTT	CSVGGRDSNQPQHF
TRBV2	TRBD1	TRBJ2-2	once	TGTGCCAGCACCAGGGACAGTTCCACCGGGGAGCTGTTTTTT	CASTRDSSTGELFF
TRBV16	TRBD1	TRBJ1-5	.	TGTGCCAGCAGCCAATGGTACCCGACAGGGGGCGACCCTTATAGCAATCAGCCCCAGCATTTT	CASSQWYPTGGDPYSNQPQHF
TRBV19	.	TRBJ1-3	.	TGTGCCAGTAGTCTACCAGGGCGCGCTGGAAACACCATATATTTT	CASSLPGRAGNTIYF
TRBV6-5	TRBD1	TRBJ1-1	.	TGTGCCAGCAGTTACTCACAGGGGGGGGTGTACACTGAAGCTTTCTTT	CASSYSQGGVYTEAFF
TRBV5-4	.	TRBJ1-2	.	TGTGCCAGCAGCTTGCCGGGCCGACGCCTCTATGGCTACACCTTC	CASSLPGRRLYGYTF
TRBV30	.	TRBJ2-5	.	TGTGCCGTCAGCAGGGGAGGGGCAGTAGAGACCCAGTACTTC	CAVSRGGAVETQYF
TRBV13	.	TRBJ2-1	.	TGTGCCAGCAGCTTAGGTAGGGGAGGTGGGAATGAGCAGTTCTTC	CASSLGRGGGNEQFF
TRBV6-5	.	TRBJ1-6	.	TGTGCCAGCAGTAGGGGATTAAACACACCCCTCCACTTT	CASSRGLNTPLHF
TRBV9	TRBD1	TRBJ1-1	.	TGTGCCAGCAGTGACAGGGCTATGAACACTGAAGCTTTCTTT	CASSDRAMNTEAFF
TRBV6-6	.	TRBJ1-2	.	TGTGCCAGCAGTTATACGGGGAATGGCTACACCTTC	CASSYTGNGYTF
TRBV7-6	TRBD2	TRBJ2-1	.	TGTGCCAGCAGCCGTTCTAGCGGGGAAGTACACAATGAGCAGTTCTTC	CASSRSSGEVHNEQFF
TRBV25-1	TRBD1	TRBJ2-3	.	TGTGCCAGCAGTGATCCGGGACAGGGATTTGGCACAGATACGCAGTATTTT	CASSDPGQGFGTDTQYF
TRBV7-8	.	TRBJ2-2	.	TGTGCCAGCAGCCCCCCCCTTCGGGGCAGAATAGCCGGGGAGCTGTTTTTT	CASSPPLRGRIAGELFF